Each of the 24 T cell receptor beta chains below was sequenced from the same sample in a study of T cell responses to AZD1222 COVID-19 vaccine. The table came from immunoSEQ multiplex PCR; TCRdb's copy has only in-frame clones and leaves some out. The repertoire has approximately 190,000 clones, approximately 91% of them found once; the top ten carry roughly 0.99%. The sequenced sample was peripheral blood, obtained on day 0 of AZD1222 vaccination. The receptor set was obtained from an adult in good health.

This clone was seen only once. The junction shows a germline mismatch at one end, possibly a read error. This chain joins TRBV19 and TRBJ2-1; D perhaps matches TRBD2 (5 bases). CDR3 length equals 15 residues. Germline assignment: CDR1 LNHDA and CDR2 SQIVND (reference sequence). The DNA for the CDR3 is TGTGCCACTAGTGGTCCGGGGTTGACCTACAATGAGCAGTTCTTC. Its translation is CATSGPGLTYNEQFF.

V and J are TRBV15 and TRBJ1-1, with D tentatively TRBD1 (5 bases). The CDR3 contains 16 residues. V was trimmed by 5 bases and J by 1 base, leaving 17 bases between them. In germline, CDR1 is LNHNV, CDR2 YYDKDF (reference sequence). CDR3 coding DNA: TGTGCCACCAGCTATCGACAGAGTGAACCGAACACTGAAGCTTTCTTT. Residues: CATSYRQSEPNTEAFF.

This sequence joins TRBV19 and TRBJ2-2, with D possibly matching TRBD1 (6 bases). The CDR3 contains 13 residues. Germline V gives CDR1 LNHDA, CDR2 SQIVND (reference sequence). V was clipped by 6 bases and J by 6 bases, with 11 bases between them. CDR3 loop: CASSQYRAGELFF. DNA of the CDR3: TGTGCCAGTAGCCAGTACAGGGCCGGGGAGCTGTTTTTT.

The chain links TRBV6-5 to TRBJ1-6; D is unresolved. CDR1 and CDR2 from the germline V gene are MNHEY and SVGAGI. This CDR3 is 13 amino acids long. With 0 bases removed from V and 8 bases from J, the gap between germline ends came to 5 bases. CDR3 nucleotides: TGTGCCAGCAGTTACTCGACGGATTCACCCCTCCACTTT. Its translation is CASSYSTDSPLHF.

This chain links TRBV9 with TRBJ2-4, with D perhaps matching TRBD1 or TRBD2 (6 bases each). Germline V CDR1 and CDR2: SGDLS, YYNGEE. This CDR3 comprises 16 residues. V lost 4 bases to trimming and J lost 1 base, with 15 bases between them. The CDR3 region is CASSPQGLDAKNIQYF. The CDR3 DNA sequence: TGTGCCAGCAGCCCACAGGGACTGGATGCCAAAAACATTCAGTACTTC. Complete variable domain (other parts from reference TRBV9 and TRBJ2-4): DSGVTQTPKHLITATGQRVTLRCSPRSGDLSVYWYQQSLDQGLQFLIQYYNGEERAKGNILERFSAQQFPDLHSELNLSSLELGDSALYFCASSPQGLDAKNIQYFGAGTRLSVL.

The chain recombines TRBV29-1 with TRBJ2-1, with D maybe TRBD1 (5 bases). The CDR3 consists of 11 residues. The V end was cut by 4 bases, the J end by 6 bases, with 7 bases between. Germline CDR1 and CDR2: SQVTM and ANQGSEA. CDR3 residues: CSVGGANEQFF. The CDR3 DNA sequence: TGCAGCGTTGGTGGGGCCAATGAGCAGTTCTTC.

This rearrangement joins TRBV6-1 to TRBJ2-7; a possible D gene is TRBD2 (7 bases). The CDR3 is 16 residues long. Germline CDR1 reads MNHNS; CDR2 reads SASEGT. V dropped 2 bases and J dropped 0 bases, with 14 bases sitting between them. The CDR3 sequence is CASSELEGGASYEQYF. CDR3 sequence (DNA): TGTGCCAGCAGTGAATTGGAGGGGGGGGCCTCCTACGAGCAGTACTTC.

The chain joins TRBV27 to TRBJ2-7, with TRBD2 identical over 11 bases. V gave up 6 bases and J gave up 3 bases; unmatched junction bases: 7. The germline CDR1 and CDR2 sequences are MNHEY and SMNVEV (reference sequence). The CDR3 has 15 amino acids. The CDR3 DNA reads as TGTGCCAGCAGGGCGACGGGACTAGCGGACTACGAGCAGTACTTC. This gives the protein CASRATGLADYEQYF.

CDR3: CASSLGGDRVGSPLHF. The CDR3 bases are TGTGCCAGCAGCTTAGGGGGGGACAGGGTCGGTTCACCCCTCCACTTT. The chain couples TRBV13 to TRBJ1-6, with TRBD1 matching 9 bases. With V trimmed by 0 bases and J by 9 bases, 6 bases remained unmatched. The CDR3 has 16 amino acids. Germline CDR1 reads PRHDT; CDR2 reads FYEKMQ (reference sequence).

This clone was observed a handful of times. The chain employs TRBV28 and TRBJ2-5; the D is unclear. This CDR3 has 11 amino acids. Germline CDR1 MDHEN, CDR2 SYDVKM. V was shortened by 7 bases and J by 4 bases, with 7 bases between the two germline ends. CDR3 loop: CASTPRETQYF. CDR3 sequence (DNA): TGTGCCAGCACCCCAAGAGAGACCCAGTACTTC. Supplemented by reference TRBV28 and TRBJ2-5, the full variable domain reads DVKVTQSSRYLVKRTGEKVFLECVQDMDHENMFWYRQDPGLGLRLIYFSYDVKMKEKGDIPEGYSVSREKKERFSLILESASTNQTSMYLCASTPRETQYFGPGTRLLVL.

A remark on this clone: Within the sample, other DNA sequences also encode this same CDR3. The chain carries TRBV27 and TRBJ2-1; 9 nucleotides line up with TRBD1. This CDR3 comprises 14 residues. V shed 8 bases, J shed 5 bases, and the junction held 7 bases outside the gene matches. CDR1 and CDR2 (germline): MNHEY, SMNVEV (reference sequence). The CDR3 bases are TGTGCCAGCCGTACAGGGGGCGTTAACAATGAGCAGTTCTTC. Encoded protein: CASRTGGVNNEQFF.

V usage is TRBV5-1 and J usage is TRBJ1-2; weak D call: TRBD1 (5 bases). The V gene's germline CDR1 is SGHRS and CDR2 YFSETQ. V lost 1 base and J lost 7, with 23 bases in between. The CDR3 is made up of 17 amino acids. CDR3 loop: CASSLTTGLGGGTGYTF. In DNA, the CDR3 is TGCGCCAGCAGCTTGACCACCGGACTGGGCGGGGGAACTGGCTACACCTTC.

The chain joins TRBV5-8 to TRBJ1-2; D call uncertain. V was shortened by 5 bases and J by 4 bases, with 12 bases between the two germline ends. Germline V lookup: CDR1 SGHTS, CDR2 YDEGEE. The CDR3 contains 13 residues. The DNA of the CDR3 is TGTGCCAGCAGGACACAGAATATCTATGGCTACACCTTC. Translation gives CASRTQNIYGYTF.

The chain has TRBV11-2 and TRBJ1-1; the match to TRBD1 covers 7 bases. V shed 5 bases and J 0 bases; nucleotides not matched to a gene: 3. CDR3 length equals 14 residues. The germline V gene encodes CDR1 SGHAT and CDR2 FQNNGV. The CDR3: CASSQQGLNTEAFF. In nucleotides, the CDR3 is TGTGCCAGCAGCCAACAGGGGTTGAACACTGAAGCTTTCTTT. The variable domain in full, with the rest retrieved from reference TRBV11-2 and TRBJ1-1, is EAGVAQSPRYKIIEKRQSVAFWCNPISGHATLYWYQQILGQGPKLLIQFQNNGVVDDSQLPKDRFSAERLKGVDSTLKIQPAKLEDSAVYLCASSQQGLNTEAFFGQGTRLTVV.

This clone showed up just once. The CDR3 loop is CSGANTGELFF. In DNA form, the CDR3 reads TGCAGTGGGGCGAACACCGGGGAGCTGTTTTTT. This sequence joins TRBV29-1 and TRBJ2-2; unclear D gene. CDR3 length equals 11 residues. Germline V gene lookup returns CDR1 SQVTM and CDR2 ANQGSEA.

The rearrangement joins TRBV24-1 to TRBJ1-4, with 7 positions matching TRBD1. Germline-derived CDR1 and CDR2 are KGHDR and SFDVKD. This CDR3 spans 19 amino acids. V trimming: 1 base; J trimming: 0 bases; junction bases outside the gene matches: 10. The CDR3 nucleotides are TGTGCCACCAGTGATTTTACAGGGGCGTTTATTCCAACTAATGAAAAACTGTTTTTT. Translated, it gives CATSDFTGAFIPTNEKLFF.

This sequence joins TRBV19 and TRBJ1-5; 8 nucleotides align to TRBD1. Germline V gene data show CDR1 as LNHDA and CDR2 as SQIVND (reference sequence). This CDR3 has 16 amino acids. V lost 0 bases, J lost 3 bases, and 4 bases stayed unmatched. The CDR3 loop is CASSIDQGAINQPQHF. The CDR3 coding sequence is TGTGCCAGTAGTATAGATCAGGGGGCAATCAATCAGCCCCAGCATTTT.

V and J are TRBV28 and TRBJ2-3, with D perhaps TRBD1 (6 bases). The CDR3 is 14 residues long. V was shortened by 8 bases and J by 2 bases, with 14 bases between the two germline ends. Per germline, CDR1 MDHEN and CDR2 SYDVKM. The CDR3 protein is CASFSHRDTDTQYF. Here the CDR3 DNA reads TGTGCCAGCTTTTCCCACAGGGACACAGATACGCAGTATTTT.

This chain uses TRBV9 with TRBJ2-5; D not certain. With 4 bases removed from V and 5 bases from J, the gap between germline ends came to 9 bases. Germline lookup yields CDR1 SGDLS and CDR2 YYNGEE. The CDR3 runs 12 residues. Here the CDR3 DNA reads TGTGCCAGCAGCACATCGGGTGAGACCCAGTACTTC. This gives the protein CASSTSGETQYF. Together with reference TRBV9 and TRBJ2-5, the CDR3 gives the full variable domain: DSGVTQTPKHLITATGQRVTLRCSPRSGDLSVYWYQQSLDQGLQFLIQYYNGEERAKGNILERFSAQQFPDLHSELNLSSLELGDSALYFCASSTSGETQYFGPGTRLLVL.

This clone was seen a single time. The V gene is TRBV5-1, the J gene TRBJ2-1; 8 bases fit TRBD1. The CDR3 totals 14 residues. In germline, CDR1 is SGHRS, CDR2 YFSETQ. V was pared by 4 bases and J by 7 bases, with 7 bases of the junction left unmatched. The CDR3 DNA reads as TGCGCCAGCAGCATCGGACAGGGTGGGAATGAGCAGTTCTTC. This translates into CASSIGQGGNEQFF. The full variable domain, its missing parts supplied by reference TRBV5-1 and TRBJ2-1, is KAGVTQTPRYLIKTRGQQVTLSCSPISGHRSVSWYQQTPGQGLQFLFEYFSETQRNKGNFPGRFSGRQFSNSRSEMNVSTLELGDSALYLCASSIGQGGNEQFFGPGTRLTVL.

CDR3: CASSIQGGGYTF. CDR3 sequence (DNA): TGTGCCAGCAGTATACAGGGAGGTGGCTACACCTTC. The chain uses TRBV12-3 or TRBV12-4 and TRBJ1-2; possible D gene TRBD1, 6 bases. The CDR3 consists of 12 residues. The V and J ends lost 5 bases and 7 bases respectively, with 11 bases between them.

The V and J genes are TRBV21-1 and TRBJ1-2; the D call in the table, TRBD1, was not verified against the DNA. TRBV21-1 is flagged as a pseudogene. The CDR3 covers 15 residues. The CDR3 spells CASRPGQLVYYGYTF. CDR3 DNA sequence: TGTGCCAGCCGACCGGGACAACTCGTCTACTATGGCTACACCTTC.

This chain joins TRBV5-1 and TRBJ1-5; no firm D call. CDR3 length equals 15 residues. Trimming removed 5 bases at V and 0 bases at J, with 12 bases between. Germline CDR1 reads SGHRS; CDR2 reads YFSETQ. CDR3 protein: CASSLQPDSNQPQHF. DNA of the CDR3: TGCGCCAGCAGTTTACAGCCCGATAGCAATCAGCCCCAGCATTTT.

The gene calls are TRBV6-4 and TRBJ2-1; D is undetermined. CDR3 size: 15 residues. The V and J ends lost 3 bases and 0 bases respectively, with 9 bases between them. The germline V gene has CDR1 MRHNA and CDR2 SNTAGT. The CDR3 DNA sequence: TGTGCCAGCAGTGATGGTCTCAGCTCCTACAATGAGCAGTTCTTC. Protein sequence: CASSDGLSSYNEQFF.